These 20 T cell receptor beta chains originate from one sample sequenced in a study of CD8 T cells in ankylosing spondylitis. Broader study findings: There was a TCR beta motif, made of several highly homologous variants, that appeared characteristic of ankylosing spondylitis blood.

What these receptors recognize is not known. TCRdb re-derived calls from the 5' RACE reads in MiXCR, one entry per CDR3 protein. The table shows more than 650,000 distinct CDR3 sequences, with approximately 12% occurring only once. Specimen: blood, either unsorted or a sorted T cell fraction (not recorded which). These receptors all stem from a male donor with ankylosing spondylitis.

The gene calls are TRBV2 and TRBJ2-1, with unresolved D. CDR1 SNHLY and CDR2 FYNNEI come from the germline V gene. The CDR3 is 14 amino acids. The V gene lost 6 bases and the J gene lost 1 base, with 10 bases spanning the gap. DNA of the CDR3: TGTGCCAGCAGGCTGGAAGGTTCCTACAATGAGCAGTTCTTC. It yields the protein CASRLEGSYNEQFF.

In this sample, this clonotype turned up many times. The chain employs TRBV4-2 and TRBJ2-2; no definite D call. Deletions cut 0 bases from V and 7 bases from J, with 12 bases between. The CDR3 contains 15 residues. Germline CDR1 is LGHNA and CDR2 is YNFKEQ. CDR3 nucleotide sequence: TGTGCCAGCAGCCAAGATCGGAGCCGTAGCGGGGAGCTGTTTTTT. Translation gives CASSQDRSRSGELFF.

The chain has TRBV7-2 and TRBJ1-6; TRBD1 matches at 7 bases. J was trimmed by 5 bases and V by 4 bases; bases with no gene match: 5. CDR1 is SGHTA, CDR2 FQGNSA, per germline. This CDR3 has 15 amino acids. The CDR3 nucleotides are TGTGCCAGCAGCTATACCGGGACAGATAATTCACCCCTCCACTTT. This codes for CASSYTGTDNSPLHF.

The CDR3 loop is CASSLAGTNSGANVLTF. Written as DNA, the CDR3 is TGTGCCAGCAGCTTAGCTGGCACAAACTCTGGGGCCAACGTCCTGACTTTC. The V call is TRBV7-2, the J call TRBJ2-6; D is unclear. Germline V gene lookup returns CDR1 SGHTA and CDR2 FQGNSA. The V and J ends lost 0 bases and 0 bases respectively, with 9 bases between them. There are 17 residues in the CDR3.

The J gene is TRBJ2-1, the V gene TRBV7-9, with a possible D match to TRBD2 (5 bases). Trimming pared 2 bases from V and 9 bases from J, leaving 11 bases between. Germline V CDR1 and CDR2: SEHNR, FQNEAQ (reference sequence). This CDR3 has 13 residues. The CDR3 region is CASSLLSGGEQFF. The CDR3, as DNA: TGTGCCAGCAGCTTATTGTCCGGAGGTGAGCAGTTCTTC.

The rearrangement uses TRBV24-1 and TRBJ2-5; 11 bases fit TRBD2. This CDR3 is 16 amino acids long. Trimming cost V 3 bases and J 4 bases; bases outside gene matches: 6. Germline CDR1 and CDR2: KGHDR and SFDVKD. The CDR3 loop reads CATSDPIAGGRETQYF. DNA for the CDR3: TGTGCCACCAGTGATCCGATAGCGGGAGGGAGAGAGACCCAGTACTTC.

This clonotype was observed at least ten times. The chain carries TRBV20-1 and TRBJ2-5, with 8 bases that match TRBD2. Germline CDR1 DFQATT, CDR2 SNEGSKA (reference sequence). The trim removed 0 bases at V and 1 base at J, leaving 4 bases unmatched. The length of the CDR3 is 15 residues. CDR3 amino acids: CSAREAGAGQETQYF. The DNA of the CDR3 is TGCAGTGCTAGAGAAGCGGGGGCAGGCCAAGAGACCCAGTACTTC.

The genes are TRBV20-1 and TRBJ2-3; possible D gene TRBD2, 6 bases. Germline-derived CDR1 and CDR2 are DFQATT and SNEGSKA (reference sequence). This CDR3 has 14 residues. Trimming left V 5 bases short and J 2 bases short, with 14 bases between. The CDR3 is CSARLVGLTDTQYF. The CDR3 nucleotides read TGCAGTGCTCGACTAGTGGGTCTCACAGATACGCAGTATTTT.

This clonotype occurred many times. This rearrangement joins TRBV20-1 to TRBJ2-1; D is possibly TRBD2 (6 bases). The CDR3 contains 14 residues. Germline CDR1 DFQATT, CDR2 SNEGSKA (reference sequence). V lost 0 bases and J lost 3, with 9 bases in between. This chain's CDR3 is CSARDRGLYNEQFF. The DNA for the CDR3 is TGCAGTGCTAGAGATAGGGGACTCTACAATGAGCAGTTCTTC.

The table lists this clonotype with many counts. The chain combines TRBV7-2 with TRBJ2-7; tentatively, D is TRBD1 (6 bases). V was trimmed by 5 bases and J by 4 bases, leaving 15 bases between them. Germline CDR1 reads SGHTA; CDR2 reads FQGNSA. The CDR3 contains 14 residues. The CDR3: CASSPLGARYEQYF. CDR3 nucleotides: TGTGCCAGCAGCCCGCTGGGGGCAAGGTACGAGCAGTACTTC.

Only a few counts were recorded for this clonotype. The chain carries TRBV27 and TRBJ2-7, with D possibly being TRBD2 (5 bases). Trimming took 1 base from V and 2 from J, leaving 12 bases between them. This CDR3 region has 15 residues. Germline CDR1 MNHEY, CDR2 SMNVEV (reference sequence). The CDR3 reads CASSLWVTGTYEQYF. Here the CDR3 DNA reads TGTGCCAGCAGTTTATGGGTGACGGGAACCTACGAGCAGTACTTC.

J is TRBJ2-7 and V is TRBV20-1, with D perhaps matching TRBD2 (5 bases). The V gene's germline CDR1 is DFQATT and CDR2 SNEGSKA (reference sequence). Trimming removed 5 bases at V and 9 bases at J, with 23 bases between. The CDR3 contains 14 residues. CDR3 sequence: CSAAGPSRLLGQYF. CDR3 nucleotide sequence: TGCAGTGCTGCTGGACCGTCCAGACTACTTGGGCAGTACTTC.

This chain joins TRBV7-9 and TRBJ1-2; D gene uncertain. Trimming pared 1 base from V and 4 bases from J, leaving 10 bases between. The germline V gene has CDR1 SEHNR and CDR2 FQNEAQ (reference sequence). The CDR3 totals 14 residues. The CDR3 protein is CASSLVGPFYGYTF. In DNA, the CDR3 is TGTGCCAGCAGCTTAGTCGGACCGTTCTATGGCTACACCTTC.

This clonotype was detected only a few times. The chain links TRBV10-3 to TRBJ1-2; perhaps TRBD1 as D (5 bases). This CDR3 is 13 amino acids long. Germline loops: CDR1 ENHRY, CDR2 SYGVKD. Trimming took off 2 bases at V and 8 bases at J, with 12 bases between the two ends. CDR3 nucleotide sequence: TGTGCCATCAGTGAGGGGACGGACTGGGGCTACACCTTC. It translates to CAISEGTDWGYTF.

This clonotype was seen more than once but under ten times. This sequence joins TRBV30 and TRBJ1-4; D not resolved. Trimming stripped 5 bases from V and 8 bases from J, with 15 bases between. This CDR3 has 13 residues. Germline assignment: CDR1 GTSNPN and CDR2 SVGIG (reference sequence). CDR3 protein: CAWGEVRGEKLFF. The CDR3 DNA reads as TGTGCCTGGGGTGAAGTTCGCGGCGAAAAACTGTTTTTT.

In its sample, this clonotype was seen a few times. The rearrangement joins TRBV20-1 to TRBJ2-5; D might be TRBD2 (6 bases). Between the trimmed V and J ends, which lost 5 bases and 1 base, there was a span of 17 bases. CDR1 and CDR2 from the germline V gene are DFQATT and SNEGSKA (reference sequence). There are 15 residues in the CDR3. The CDR3 sequence is CSALIWGVLQETQYF. CDR3 nucleotides: TGCAGTGCTTTAATCTGGGGGGTTCTCCAAGAGACCCAGTACTTC.

The V call is TRBV7-2, the J call TRBJ1-1; D is unclear. Looked up from germline, CDR1 is SGHTA and CDR2 is FQGNSA. The CDR3 extends over 17 amino acids. V was shortened by 5 bases and J by 3 bases, with 22 bases between the two germline ends. This chain's CDR3 is CASSRRPRGGGDTEAFF. The CDR3 DNA follows: TGTGCCAGCAGCCGTCGGCCCCGTGGTGGAGGAGACACTGAAGCTTTCTTT.

This clonotype has a handful of counts. The chain combines TRBV6-2 or TRBV6-3 with TRBJ1-5; D call uncertain. The CDR3 is made up of 13 amino acids. Germline lookup yields CDR1 MNHEY and CDR2 SVGEGT. V was cut by 2 bases and J by 8 bases, with 10 bases left in between. As DNA, the CDR3 is TGTGCCAGCAGTTACGACGGATTGGAGCCCCAGCATTTT. Protein product: CASSYDGLEPQHF.

The chain combines TRBV11-2 with TRBJ2-7, with D tentatively TRBD2 (6 bases). CDR1 is SGHAT and CDR2 is FQNNGV in the germline V gene. CDR3 length: 15 residues. V lost 1 base and J 3 bases, leaving 13 bases between the germline ends. The CDR3 here is CASSLVGGLNYEQYF. The CDR3 DNA follows: TGTGCCAGCAGCTTAGTCGGGGGATTGAACTACGAGCAGTACTTC.

This clonotype was counted between two and nine times. The chain couples TRBV7-6 to TRBJ1-1; D is unresolved. V was pared by 6 bases and J by 0 bases, with 20 bases between. The CDR3 runs to 17 residues. Germline loops: CDR1 SGHVS, CDR2 FNYEAQ. CDR3 sequence reads: CASRPPGFRTMNTEAFF. CDR3 bases: TGTGCCAGCAGACCCCCGGGATTCCGTACCATGAACACTGAAGCTTTCTTT. Complete variable domain (other parts from reference TRBV7-6 and TRBJ1-1): GAGVSQSPRYKVTKRGQDVALRCDPISGHVSLYWYRQALGQGPEFLTYFNYEAQQDKSGLPNDRFSAERPEGSISTLTIQRTEQRDSAMYRCASRPPGFRTMNTEAFFGQGTRLTVV.